The 29 T cell receptor beta chains below were found in one sample sequenced in a study of shared clonotypes between healthy human individuals. The method was immunoSEQ multiplex PCR; TCRdb's version includes in-frame clones alone and lacks a portion of them. In the table there are over a million clones, around 95% of which are singletons. The sequencing input was naive CD4+ T cells sorted from blood. Subset indicated: CD45RA+ positively selected. These receptors originate from a man younger than 40 in good health.

This chain links TRBV7-9 with TRBJ1-5, with a possible D match to TRBD1 (6 bases). The germline V gene encodes CDR1 SEHNR and CDR2 FQNEAQ (reference sequence). The V and J ends lost 5 bases and 4 bases respectively, with 15 bases between them. The CDR3 has 15 residues. CDR3 loop: CASSTDLRGNQPQHF. The DNA of the CDR3 is TGTGCCAGCAGCACAGACCTAAGGGGGAATCAGCCCCAGCATTTT. Full variable domain (rest looked up from reference TRBV7-9 and TRBJ1-5): DTGVSQNPRHKITKRGQNVTFRCDPISEHNRLYWYRQTLGQGPEFLTYFQNEAQLEKSRLLSDRFSAERPKGSFSTLEIQRTEQGDSAMYLCASSTDLRGNQPQHFGDGTRLSIL.

The gene calls are TRBV2 and TRBJ2-7; D is tentatively TRBD1 or TRBD2 (5 bases each). Germline V lookup: CDR1 SNHLY, CDR2 FYNNEI. The CDR3 has 15 residues. V lost 3 bases and J lost 4, with 16 bases in between. CDR3 in amino acids: CASSEVHGAHYEQYF. CDR3 sequence (DNA): TGTGCCAGCAGTGAGGTTCACGGGGCGCATTACGAGCAGTACTTC.

The V and J genes are TRBV15 and TRBJ2-4; the D is unclear. CDR3 length equals 13 residues. Germline V gives CDR1 LNHNV, CDR2 YYDKDF (reference sequence). V was shortened by 5 bases and J by 9 bases, with 14 bases between the two germline ends. The CDR3 is CATSAGSVPIQYF. The CDR3 region has the DNA TGTGCCACCAGCGCCGGCAGCGTGCCCATTCAGTACTTC. Supplemented by reference TRBV15 and TRBJ2-4, the full variable domain reads DAMVIQNPRYQVTQFGKPVTLSCSQTLNHNVMYWYQQKSSQAPKLLFHYYDKDFNNEADTPDNFQSRRPNTSFCFLDIRSPGLGDTAMYLCATSAGSVPIQYFGAGTRLSVL.

The gene calls are TRBV14 and TRBJ2-1, with unresolved D. CDR3 size: 16 residues. CDR1 is SGHDN and CDR2 is FVKESK in the germline V gene. Trimming took off 1 base at V and 1 base at J, with 11 bases between the two ends. CDR3 nucleotides: TGTGCCAGCAGCCAAGGAATTGCGCTTTCCTACAATGAGCAGTTCTTC. Protein: CASSQGIALSYNEQFF. Complete variable domain (other parts from reference TRBV14 and TRBJ2-1): EAGVTQFPSHSVIEKGQTVTLRCDPISGHDNLYWYRRVMGKEIKFLLHFVKESKQDESGMPNNRFLAERTGGTYSTLKVQPAELEDSGVYFCASSQGIALSYNEQFFGPGTRLTVL.

This rearrangement joins TRBV11-2 to TRBJ2-7; D gene uncertain. Germline V lookup: CDR1 SGHAT, CDR2 FQNNGV. V lost 0 bases and J lost 5, with 8 bases in between. The length of the CDR3 is 13 residues. CDR3 in DNA: TGTGCCAGCAGCTTAGAGGTTCTGAACGAGCAGTACTTC. It codes for CASSLEVLNEQYF.

This chain connects TRBV28 to TRBJ1-5; 7 bases fit TRBD1. The length of the CDR3 is 16 residues. The V gene end was trimmed by 3 bases and the J gene end by 0 bases; junction bases not matched to a gene: 5. CDR1 and CDR2 (germline): MDHEN, SYDVKM. CDR3 nucleotide sequence: TGTGCCAGCAGTTTCCGGACAGGAGATAGCAATCAGCCCCAGCATTTT. It encodes CASSFRTGDSNQPQHF.

The chain combines TRBV5-1 with TRBJ2-2; D is uncertain. This CDR3 is 15 amino acids long. The germline V gene encodes CDR1 SGHRS and CDR2 YFSETQ. V lost 0 bases to trimming and J lost 4 bases, with 10 bases between them. The CDR3 region is CASSLVGPTTGELFF. In nucleotides, the CDR3 is TGCGCCAGCAGCTTGGTTGGGCCAACCACCGGGGAGCTGTTTTTT.

This sequence joins TRBV2 and TRBJ1-1; D ambiguous. V gave up 3 bases and J gave up 5 bases, with 13 bases separating them. The CDR3 runs to 14 residues. Germline lookup yields CDR1 SNHLY and CDR2 FYNNEI. CDR3 amino acids: CASSDPGRSTEAFF. The DNA of the CDR3 is TGTGCCAGCAGTGATCCCGGCAGGAGTACTGAAGCTTTCTTT.

The chain recombines TRBV4-3 with TRBJ2-7; D unresolved. The CDR3 loop spans 15 amino acids. With 0 bases removed from V and 0 bases from J, the gap between germline ends came to 9 bases. Per the germline V gene, CDR1 is LGHNA and CDR2 is YSLEER. CDR3 DNA: TGCGCCAGCAGCCAAGAGTTTGAGAGCTCCTACGAGCAGTACTTC. This gives the protein CASSQEFESSYEQYF.

The rearrangement joins TRBV4-1 to TRBJ2-1; unclear D gene. The CDR3 is made up of 12 amino acids. Deletions cut 4 bases from V and 8 bases from J, with 9 bases between. Per the germline V gene, CDR1 is MGHRA and CDR2 is YSYEKL. This CDR3 reads CASSRAGYEQFF. CDR3 in DNA: TGCGCCAGCAGCCGTGCTGGGTATGAGCAGTTCTTC.

This clone was seen just once. J is TRBJ2-7 and V is TRBV6-4; the D is unclear. V was cut by 4 bases and J by 0 bases, with 7 bases left in between. Germline V gives CDR1 MRHNA, CDR2 SNTAGT. This CDR3 is built from 13 residues. The CDR3 protein is CASSGTYSYEQYF. The CDR3 DNA sequence: TGTGCCAGCAGTGGGACGTACTCCTACGAGCAGTACTTC.

The chain combines TRBV6-4 with TRBJ2-7; TRBD2 matches 8 bases. The CDR3 is 14 amino acids. V was clipped by 5 bases and J by 2 bases; unmatched bases: 5. The germline V gene encodes CDR1 MRHNA and CDR2 SNTAGT. CDR3 sequence (DNA): TGTGCCAGCAGTCCTGGGACTAGGACCTACGAGCAGTACTTC. Translation: CASSPGTRTYEQYF.

The count of this clone is one. The chain combines TRBV5-1 with TRBJ2-4; TRBD2 is a possible D gene (7 bases). This CDR3 contains 16 residues. V was clipped by 7 bases and J by 1 base, with 18 bases between them. CDR1 is SGHRS and CDR2 is YFSETQ in the germline V gene. CDR3 protein: CASALGGVAAKNIQYF. The CDR3 region has the DNA TGCGCCAGCGCTCTAGGGGGGGTCGCTGCCAAAAACATTCAGTACTTC.

The CDR3 DNA follows: TGTGCCAGCTCACGAGACAGGGCGTCGGAAAAACTGTTTTTT. This encodes CASSRDRASEKLFF. This chain uses TRBV18 with TRBJ1-4, with 7 positions matching TRBD1. Germline V gene data show CDR1 as KGHSH and CDR2 as LQKENI. CDR3 length: 14 residues. V lost 4 bases and J lost 8; bases outside the gene matches: 7.

This sequence joins TRBV6-5 and TRBJ2-7, with D perhaps given as TRBD1 or TRBD2 (6 bases each). V was shortened by 8 bases and J by 6 bases, with 17 bases between the two germline ends. The CDR3 loop spans 13 amino acids. Germline V CDR1 and CDR2: MNHEY, SVGAGI. CDR3 in DNA: TGTGCCAGCCGGCAGGGGAGGCCTGGCGAGCAGTACTTC. Its translation is CASRQGRPGEQYF.

The gene calls are TRBV19 and TRBJ1-1, with D uncertain. V was cut by 0 bases and J by 5 bases, with 7 bases left in between. This CDR3 has 13 amino acids. The germline V gene has CDR1 LNHDA and CDR2 SQIVND (reference sequence). The CDR3 DNA reads TGTGCCAGTAGTATAGAGGGGTGGACTGAAGCTTTCTTT. This sequence encodes CASSIEGWTEAFF.

The chain links TRBV7-9 to TRBJ2-1; TRBD1 matches 8 bases. The V segment lost 5 bases and the J segment 4 bases; nucleotides outside the gene matches: 10. The CDR3 runs to 16 residues. CDR1 is SEHNR and CDR2 is FQNEAQ in the germline V gene (reference sequence). CDR3 region: CASSTRQGPLYNEQFF. CDR3 DNA: TGTGCCAGCAGCACCCGACAGGGGCCTTTGTACAATGAGCAGTTCTTC.

The V call is TRBV6-1, the J call TRBJ2-1; weak D call: TRBD1 (6 bases). CDR3 size: 16 residues. CDR1 is MNHNS, CDR2 SASEGT, per germline. Trimming stripped 3 bases from V and 2 bases from J, with 14 bases between. The CDR3 is CASSEFPGVAYNEQFF. CDR3 nucleotides: TGTGCCAGCAGTGAGTTCCCAGGGGTGGCCTACAATGAGCAGTTCTTC.

The V and J genes are TRBV28 and TRBJ1-5; 8 bases fit TRBD1. Germline-derived CDR1 and CDR2 are MDHEN and SYDVKM. V shed 6 bases and J 3 bases; nucleotides not matched to a gene: 4. The CDR3 runs to 14 residues. Here the CDR3 reads CASRLTGDNQPQHF. Here the CDR3 DNA reads TGTGCCAGCAGATTGACAGGGGACAATCAGCCCCAGCATTTT.

As concerns this clone: Other DNA sequences in the sample encode the same CDR3. The rearrangement joins TRBV5-1 to TRBJ2-3, with 10 nucleotides matching TRBD1. The J segment lost 4 bases and the V segment lost 2 bases, leaving 1 base of the junction unmatched. CDR1 and CDR2 from the germline V gene are SGHRS and YFSETQ. This CDR3 contains 14 residues. The CDR3 bases are TGCGCCAGCAGCTTCGGACAGGGGGCAGATACGCAGTATTTT. Translation gives CASSFGQGADTQYF.

This chain uses TRBV5-1 with TRBJ1-4; tentative D call: TRBD1 (6 bases). CDR3 length: 15 amino acids. CDR1 SGHRS and CDR2 YFSETQ come from the germline V gene. Trimming stripped 0 bases from V and 3 bases from J, with 9 bases between. The CDR3 DNA follows: TGCGCCAGCAGCTTGGTGGGGGCGGCTAATGAAAAACTGTTTTTT. Encoded protein: CASSLVGAANEKLFF.

J is TRBJ2-7 and V is TRBV11-2; D not resolved. CDR1 is SGHAT and CDR2 is FQNNGV in the germline V gene. The CDR3 totals 16 residues. Trimming removed 5 bases at V and 7 bases at J, with 24 bases between. CDR3 DNA sequence: TGTGCCAGCAGCCCGCCCGGCGGAACGATTGCTAAGGAGCAGTACTTC. It codes for CASSPPGGTIAKEQYF.

The rearrangement links TRBV19 to TRBJ1-5; 8 bases align to TRBD1. CDR3 size: 15 residues. V gave up 9 bases and J gave up 1 base; unmatched junction bases: 8. The germline V gene has CDR1 LNHDA and CDR2 SQIVND (reference sequence). The CDR3 bases are TGTGCCAGCCTGACAGGGGTTTACAGCAATCAGCCCCAGCATTTT. Its protein product is CASLTGVYSNQPQHF.

The V and J genes are TRBV7-8 and TRBJ2-3; 8 bases map to TRBD2. J lost 2 bases, V lost 3 bases, and 10 bases had no gene match. The germline CDR1 and CDR2 sequences are SGHVS and FQNEAQ. This CDR3 contains 17 residues. The CDR3 spells CASSFRGGRVYTDTQYF. The CDR3 region has the DNA TGTGCCAGCAGCTTTCGGGGGGGGCGGGTTTACACAGATACGCAGTATTTT.

This clone showed up just once. The V call is TRBV27, the J call TRBJ2-7; D remains ambiguous. V lost 3 bases and J 0 bases, leaving 6 bases between the germline ends. The V gene's germline CDR1 is MNHEY and CDR2 SMNVEV (reference sequence). This CDR3 region has 13 residues. The CDR3 here is CASSFAASYEQYF. The CDR3 coding sequence is TGTGCCAGCAGTTTTGCTGCCTCCTACGAGCAGTACTTC.

The CDR3 DNA follows: TGTGCCAGCATCAAAACGGGAGCGGGATCCGTCGAGCAGTACTTC. This codes for CASIKTGAGSVEQYF. The chain recombines TRBV7-9 with TRBJ2-7, with TRBD2 identical over 7 bases. This CDR3 is 15 amino acids long. With V trimmed by 7 bases and J by 6 bases, 15 bases remained unmatched. Germline V gene data show CDR1 as SEHNR and CDR2 as FQNEAQ (reference sequence).

The V gene is TRBV18, the J gene TRBJ2-7, with no clear D. Trimming stripped 9 bases from V and 1 base from J, with 13 bases between. Germline V CDR1 and CDR2: KGHSH, LQKENI. The CDR3 covers 13 residues. The CDR3 loop reads CASASLESYEQYF. For the CDR3, the DNA is TGTGCCAGTGCGTCGCTGGAGTCCTACGAGCAGTACTTC. The full variable domain, completed using reference TRBV18 and TRBJ2-7, is NAGVMQNPRHLVRRRGQEARLRCSPMKGHSHVYWYRQLPEEGLKFMVYLQKENIIDESGMPKERFSAEFPKEGPSILRIQQVVRGDSAAYFCASASLESYEQYFGPGTRLTVT.

V is TRBV11-3 and J is TRBJ2-2; D tentatively reads TRBD1 or TRBD2 (6 bases each). This CDR3 spans 14 amino acids. Between the trimmed V and J ends, which lost 2 bases and 5 bases, there was a span of 9 bases. Germline CDR1 is SGHNT and CDR2 is YENEEA. The CDR3 region has the DNA TGTGCCAGCAGCTTAAAAGGGGGGACCGGGGAGCTGTTTTTT. Translation: CASSLKGGTGELFF.

The CDR3 sequence is CAIRTGNTYEQYF. In DNA form, the CDR3 reads TGTGCCATCCGGACAGGGAATACCTACGAGCAGTACTTC. The chain carries TRBV25-1 and TRBJ2-7; 8 nucleotides match TRBD1. In germline, CDR1 is MGHDK, CDR2 SYGVNS. The length of the CDR3 is 13 residues. V lost 10 bases to trimming and J lost 2 bases; unmatched junction nucleotides: 7.